Reported below is one T cell receptor beta chain. Its binding antigen is unknown. Base qualities are not recorded, but no much larger clone differs from it by a single base. This sample is part of a study of blood T cell repertoires in COVID-19 (dated by TCRdb to 2018 to 2020). Broadly, across the study: The collaborator samples originated in the United States, Italy and Spain and spanned the acute and convalescent phases of COVID-19. The material from the prospective study consisted of cDNA or gDNA derived from T cells, B-cell-depleted T cells, or PBMCs. Deeply sampled blood TCRbeta repertoires from subjects exposed to, actively infected with, or recovered from COVID-19 were included in the dataset. A freely available public database, intended as a resource for researchers studying the immune response to SARS-CoV-2, is where the repertoires were released. Samples were obtained from the ongoing ImmuneRACE study (first 160 participants) and from some 1,300 subjects provided by 6 global collaborators. A de-identified subject ID, COVID-19 status, age in years and sex were almost always included in the sample metadata. HLA class I and class II types, where available, came from metadata supplied by the sample provider rather than from assay-based typing.

The immunoSEQ Assay, a bias-controlled multiplex PCR, was used to amplify TCRbeta CDR3 regions from genomic DNA. The original methods were these. Within the assay, amplification of reference gene primers was used to estimate how many nucleated cells each sample contained. To quantify the absolute abundance of each unique TCRbeta CDR3 rearrangement, sequence reads were collapsed and filtered. For each sample, productive Simpson clonality was calculated as the square root of Simpson's diversity index across productive rearrangements. Held by TCRdb, this immuneACCESS table contains in-frame sequences only and omits some clones. Under half of the omission traces to an unresolved V gene where checked; the cause of the rest is unknown. V, J and clone size derive from that table, while D and trimming were established from the DNA sequence. Within this sample are tens of thousands of clones, with 75% to 90% of them counted one time only. Roughly 2.7% of the sample lies in the top ten.

Overall study outcomes, separate from this receptor: How much clinical and demographic metadata was included differed by source and by participant, and the metadata was provided uncurated.

The CDR3 starts with the cysteine, ends with the phenylalanine, and has 15 residues. Solely the CDR3 DNA is kept, with 45 bases framed from the first base. The V end gives up 2 bases and the J end 2 bases, leaving 0 bases in the junction not matched to a gene. Reading the germline V gene gives CDR1 KGHSH and CDR2 LQKENI. Collaborating institutions collected whole blood in K2EDTA tubes following their own protocols. For TCRbeta analysis, collaborators shipped samples as frozen whole blood, isolated PBMCs, or DNA extracted from either of those sample types. Sample: peripheral blood. The receptor comes from a man aged 50-59 years with acute or convalescent COVID-19. The rearranged segments are TRBV18 and TRBJ1-2; the central 12 bases match TRBD1. The CDR3 reads as follows: CASSPGTGGNYGYTF. At the DNA level, the sequence is TGTGCCAGCTCACCAGGGACAGGGGGCAACTATGGCTACACCTTC.